This note documents a single T cell receptor (beta chain) sequence. As originally analysed: Estimation of nucleated cell counts relied on the amplification of reference gene primers. Assay used: immunoSEQ multiplex PCR; TCRdb lists only in-frame clones, some missing. V and J calls plus clone size are reproduced from that table; the DNA served to infer D and trimming. The data show under 80,000 clones, approximately 90% seen once. These data belong to a study of blood T cell repertoires in COVID-19. Study at large: Material from acute and convalescent COVID-19 was sourced from the United States, Italy and Spain. The cDNA or gDNA used as material had been derived from T cells, B-cell-depleted T cells, or PBMCs.

The V and J ends lost 6 bases and 6 bases, in that order; junction bases with no gene match: 7. Germline assignment: CDR1 MDHEN and CDR2 SYDVKM. The CDR3 totals 14 residues. The sequencing sample was made of peripheral blood. The chain uses TRBV28 and TRBJ2-1, with TRBD2 identical over 8 bases. This receptor was identified in a woman of 80 years or more with active COVID-19. CDR3 sequence (DNA): TGTGCCAGCAGCTCCCTCGGGGGGGGCAATGAGCAGTTCTTC. As protein: CASSSLGGGNEQFF. The whole variable domain, filled in from reference TRBV28 and TRBJ2-1, reads DVKVTQSSRYLVKRTGEKVFLECVQDMDHENMFWYRQDPGLGLRLIYFSYDVKMKEKGDIPEGYSVSREKKERFSLILESASTNQTSMYLCASSSLGGGNEQFFGPGTRLTVL.